Ten or more counts support the clone carrying this T cell receptor (beta chain). The antigen is undetermined. The data stem from a study of identical twins. From the 5' RACE reads, TCRdb called clonotypes with MiXCR, one entry per CDR3 protein. Counted here are around 490,000 distinct CDR3 sequences, roughly an eighth occurring once; the ten biggest clones make up 0.95% to 1%. Notes on the study in general: Abundant beta clonotypes from cord blood bore fewer insertions; memory repertoires lacked this pattern. Twins' surplus sharing was weaker for beta out-of-frame sequences. Models predicted less out-of-frame TCR alpha sharing in monozygotic twins than was found.

Germline V lookup: CDR1 SGHRS, CDR2 YFSETQ. Trimming took off 4 bases at V and 4 bases at J, with 14 bases between the two ends. The length of the CDR3 is 15 residues. This sample also appeared in a second study, on yellow fever vaccine responses in identical twins.

The sequencing sample was made of CD4+ T cells sorted from blood. This receptor was taken from a woman under 30 in good health. V usage is TRBV5-1 and J usage is TRBJ2-2; a possible D gene is TRBD2 (6 bases). CDR3 sequence reads: CASSVPGASTGELFF. The CDR3 DNA reads TGCGCCAGCAGCGTGCCGGGAGCCTCCACCGGGGAGCTGTTTTTT.